The clone carrying this TCR beta chain was observed many times. Antigen unknown. The germline V gene encodes CDR1 SGHTA and CDR2 FQGNSA. This CDR3 contains 14 residues. With 5 bases clipped from V and 7 bases from J, the junction kept 6 bases outside the gene matches. The data were taken from a study of T cell repertoires in cytomegalovirus infection. Study-level background: Both a matching HLA type and CMV infection were indicated by public TCR beta signatures.

Study results and caveats: HLA-C-restricted CMV clonotypes gave the most frequent clonotype in two of eight donors. Summed frequency of shared TCR beta families picked out CMV carriers who also had the relevant HLA.

TCRdb re-derived calls from the reads in MiXCR, one entry per CDR3 protein. This table has about 260,000 distinct CDR3 sequences, approximately 9.2% appearing once. The specimen sequenced was PBMCs. This sequence originates from a human donor in good health (CMV status not recorded). Some clones in this sample may be carry-over from other donors' samples. The V call is TRBV7-2, the J call TRBJ1-4, with TRBD1 matching over 8 bases. CDR3 sequence (DNA): TGTGCCAGCAGCCCTGCCACAGGGGGTGAAAAACTGTTTTTT. This encodes CASSPATGGEKLFF.